Shown below are 16 T cell receptor beta chains from a single sample sequenced in a study of cytomegalovirus exposure and HLA in healthy donors. In the PCR, 60 Vbeta and 13 Jbeta primers were used. Here immunoSEQ multiplex PCR was the method, and the copy in TCRdb shows in-frame clones only, minus some. The specimen's table records some 20,000 clones. The sequencing sample was made of PBMCs. These receptor sequences come from a man aged 60-69 years in good health and CMV-seropositive.

The J gene is TRBJ2-5, the V gene TRBV4-1; 7 bases match TRBD2. The CDR3 extends over 16 amino acids. Germline V lookup: CDR1 MGHRA, CDR2 YSYEKL. The J segment lost 7 bases and the V segment lost 1 base, leaving 12 bases of the junction unmatched. This chain's CDR3 is CASSQASRGGGGTQYF. The CDR3 bases are TGCGCCAGCAGCCAAGCCTCGCGGGGCGGCGGGGGGACCCAGTACTTC.

The chain recombines TRBV6-5 with TRBJ1-5, with D maybe TRBD1 (6 bases). CDR3 length equals 15 residues. V lost 2 bases to trimming and J lost 2 bases, with 10 bases between them. Germline V lookup: CDR1 MNHEY, CDR2 SVGAGI. The CDR3 region is CASSYKQGGNQPQHF. CDR3 nucleotide sequence: TGTGCCAGCAGTTACAAACAGGGTGGCAATCAGCCCCAGCATTTT.

This chain joins TRBV7-9 and TRBJ2-7; 7 positions match TRBD1. The V gene end was trimmed by 4 bases and the J gene end by 3 bases; junction bases not matched to a gene: 6. The CDR3 consists of 14 residues. CDR1 and CDR2 from the germline V gene are SEHNR and FQNEAQ (reference sequence). CDR3 in amino acids: CASSSGDSDYEQYF. The CDR3 DNA is TGTGCCAGCAGCTCAGGGGACAGTGACTACGAGCAGTACTTC.

This chain connects TRBV18 to TRBJ1-5, with D perhaps TRBD1 (5 bases). This CDR3 is 15 amino acids long. Germline V gene sequence: CDR1 KGHSH, CDR2 LQKENI. The V gene lost 1 base and the J gene lost 1 base, with 8 bases spanning the gap. CDR3 amino acids: CASSPLSGSNQPQHF. The CDR3 nucleotides read TGTGCCAGCTCACCACTATCAGGGAGCAATCAGCCCCAGCATTTT.

CDR3 in DNA: TGCAGCGTTGAAGGGTTTAGCGGGGGACCGGGACAGAGGGAAGGAGGCTACACCTTC. This encodes CSVEGFSGGPGQREGGYTF. V usage is TRBV29-1 and J usage is TRBJ1-2; 7 bases line up with TRBD1. Germline CDR1 and CDR2: SQVTM and ANQGSEA. This CDR3 is built from 19 residues. Trimming at V came to 1 base and at J to 8 bases, leaving 25 bases not matched to a gene.

The chain's CDR3 is CASSPGLAGNEQFF. The DNA of the CDR3 is TGTGCCAGCAGCCCCGGACTAGCGGGGAATGAGCAGTTCTTC. The chain uses TRBV7-9 and TRBJ2-1, with 12 nucleotides matching TRBD2. This CDR3 is built from 14 residues. Trimming cost V 5 bases and J 7 bases; bases outside gene matches: 3. CDR1 and CDR2 from the germline V gene are SEHNR and FQNEAQ (reference sequence).

This chain uses TRBV2 with TRBJ2-7, with 8 bases fitting TRBD2. J lost 5 bases, V lost 6 bases, and 12 bases had no gene match. Germline V gene data show CDR1 as SNHLY and CDR2 as FYNNEI. The CDR3 is 15 residues long. The CDR3: CASSQEGSGRHEQYF. The CDR3, as DNA: TGTGCCAGCAGCCAAGAGGGCAGCGGGAGACACGAGCAGTACTTC. Supplemented by reference TRBV2 and TRBJ2-7, the full variable domain reads EPEVTQTPSHQVTQMGQEVILRCVPISNHLYFYWYRQILGQKVEFLVSFYNNEISEKSEIFDDQFSVERPDGSNFTLKIRSTKLEDSAMYFCASSQEGSGRHEQYFGPGTRLTVT.

This chain uses TRBV5-6 with TRBJ1-2, with no clear D. The CDR3 length is 13 residues. V was pared by 1 base and J by 0 bases, with 4 bases between. Germline CDR1 SGHDT, CDR2 YYEEEE. CDR3 coding DNA: TGTGCCAGCAGCTTGACGGCTAACTATGGCTACACCTTC. This sequence encodes CASSLTANYGYTF.

The chain recombines TRBV9 with TRBJ2-2; no clear D gene. CDR1 and CDR2 (germline): SGDLS, YYNGEE. V dropped 0 bases and J dropped 2 bases, with 8 bases sitting between them. The CDR3 runs to 15 residues. The CDR3, as DNA: TGTGCCAGCAGCGTAGTGAGTCTTAACACCGGGGAGCTGTTTTTT. Translated: CASSVVSLNTGELFF.

This chain connects TRBV5-1 to TRBJ2-7, with D tentatively TRBD1 (7 bases). Germline values: CDR1 SGHRS, CDR2 YFSETQ. Trimming removed 1 base from V and 2 bases from J, with 16 bases in between. The CDR3 runs 16 residues. This CDR3 reads CASSLTAGQRTYEQYF. CDR3 DNA sequence: TGCGCCAGCAGCTTGACGGCGGGACAGCGCACCTACGAGCAGTACTTC.

The chain employs TRBV4-1 and TRBJ2-7; the match to TRBD1 covers 11 bases. The CDR3 totals 15 residues. With 4 bases clipped from V and 5 bases from J, the junction kept 7 bases outside the gene matches. The germline V gene encodes CDR1 MGHRA and CDR2 YSYEKL. The CDR3 loop is CASSPVGQGAHEQYF. CDR3 sequence (DNA): TGCGCCAGCAGCCCCGTAGGACAGGGGGCCCACGAGCAGTACTTC.

The chain recombines TRBV5-1 with TRBJ2-6; no definite D call. CDR1 is SGHRS, CDR2 YFSETQ, per germline. The CDR3 extends over 17 amino acids. Trimming removed 0 bases at V and 5 bases at J, with 15 bases between. Here the CDR3 reads CASSLDPVRLRANVLTF. DNA of the CDR3: TGCGCCAGCAGCTTGGATCCGGTCAGGCTTAGGGCCAACGTCCTGACTTTC.

This sequence joins TRBV6-1 and TRBJ2-5; no definite D call. This CDR3 region has 12 residues. Trimming removed 7 bases at V and 5 bases at J, with 11 bases between. Germline CDR1 reads MNHNS; CDR2 reads SASEGT. CDR3 coding DNA: TGTGCCAGCACCCCCCTCGGGGAGACCCAGTACTTC. It yields the protein CASTPLGETQYF.

This chain uses TRBV5-4 with TRBJ2-7; 16 nucleotides match TRBD2. The germline V gene encodes CDR1 SGHNT and CDR2 YYREEE (reference sequence). The trim removed 4 bases at V and 3 bases at J, leaving 7 bases unmatched. The CDR3 loop spans 17 amino acids. Here the CDR3 reads CASSLGLAGGLRYEQYF. The CDR3, as DNA: TGTGCCAGCAGCCTGGGACTAGCGGGAGGGTTACGCTACGAGCAGTACTTC.

The chain uses TRBV29-1 and TRBJ1-1; D perhaps matches TRBD1 (5 bases). The germline CDR1 and CDR2 sequences are SQVTM and ANQGSEA. V lost 4 bases and J 5 bases, leaving 20 bases between the germline ends. The CDR3 sequence is 15 residues long. The CDR3 nucleotides are TGCAGCGTTGGGGGGGACTCCGGGAAATGGACTGAAGCTTTCTTT. Amino acid sequence: CSVGGDSGKWTEAFF.

This chain links TRBV7-9 with TRBJ1-1; no reliable D call. The germline V and J ends were trimmed by 8 bases and 4 bases, with 8 bases remaining between them. The CDR3 length is 11 residues. Germline V gene lookup returns CDR1 SEHNR and CDR2 FQNEAQ (reference sequence). The CDR3 bases are TGTGCCAGCGTGGTCGGCACTGAAGCTTTCTTT. Its protein product is CASVVGTEAFF. Variable domain in full (rest from reference TRBV7-9 and TRBJ1-1): DTGVSQNPRHKITKRGQNVTFRCDPISEHNRLYWYRQTLGQGPEFLTYFQNEAQLEKSRLLSDRFSAERPKGSFSTLEIQRTEQGDSAMYLCASVVGTEAFFGQGTRLTVV.